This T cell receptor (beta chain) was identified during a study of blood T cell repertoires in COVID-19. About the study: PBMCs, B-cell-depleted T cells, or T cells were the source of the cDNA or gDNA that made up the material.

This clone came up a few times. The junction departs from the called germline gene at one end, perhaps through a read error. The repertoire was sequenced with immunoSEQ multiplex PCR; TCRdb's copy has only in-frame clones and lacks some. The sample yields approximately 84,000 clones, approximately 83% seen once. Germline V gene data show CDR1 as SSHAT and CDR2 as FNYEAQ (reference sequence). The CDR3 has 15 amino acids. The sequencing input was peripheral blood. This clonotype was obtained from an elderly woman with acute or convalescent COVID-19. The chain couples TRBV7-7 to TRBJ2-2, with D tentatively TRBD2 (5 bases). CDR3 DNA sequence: TGTGCTAGCAGCCCTCTGGCGGGCAACACCGGGGAGCTGTTTTTT. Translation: CASSPLAGNTGELFF.